The 18 T cell receptor beta chains presented below share a single source sample, sequenced in a study of CD8 T cells in ankylosing spondylitis. TCRdb processed the 5' RACE reads anew with MiXCR; each CDR3 protein has one entry. There are 150,000 to 200,000 distinct CDR3 sequences in the sample; about 17% occur only once, and under 9% lies in the top ten. Sequencing was done on a sample of blood, either unsorted or a sorted T cell fraction (not recorded which). The receptors originated from a male donor with ankylosing spondylitis or in good health (not recorded which).

Ten or more counts support this clonotype. The chain couples TRBV2 to TRBJ2-5; 7 positions match TRBD1. Germline V gene data show CDR1 as SNHLY and CDR2 as FYNNEI. The ends lost 5 bases at V and 3 bases at J; junction bases unmatched: 12. This CDR3 has 16 amino acids. The CDR3 spells CASSKGVTGYEETQYF. In DNA, the CDR3 is TGTGCCAGCAGTAAAGGGGTGACAGGGTACGAAGAGACCCAGTACTTC.

J is TRBJ2-5 and V is TRBV6-5, with D possibly being TRBD1 or TRBD2 (5 bases each). The CDR3 runs 14 residues. Per the germline V gene, CDR1 is MNHEY and CDR2 is SVGAGI. Between the trimmed V and J ends, which lost 0 bases and 5 bases, there was a span of 10 bases. The CDR3 protein is CASSYSGVRETQYF. For the CDR3, the DNA is TGTGCCAGCAGTTACTCGGGGGTTAGGGAGACCCAGTACTTC.

This clonotype was recorded at least ten times. This chain uses TRBV7-9 with TRBJ1-5; unclear D gene. Trimming removed 1 base at V and 2 bases at J, with 6 bases between. This CDR3 is 14 amino acids long. Germline V gene data show CDR1 as SEHNR and CDR2 as FQNEAQ (reference sequence). The CDR3 is CASSLDDRNQPQHF. In nucleotides, the CDR3 is TGTGCCAGCAGCTTAGACGATCGCAATCAGCCCCAGCATTTT.

This clonotype was seen only a few times. The chain joins TRBV7-2 to TRBJ2-5; tentative D call: TRBD1 (6 bases). The V end was cut by 5 bases, the J end by 2 bases, with 15 bases between. The germline V gene encodes CDR1 SGHTA and CDR2 FQGNSA. The CDR3 runs 15 residues. The CDR3: CASSPPTGLQETQYF. In DNA, the CDR3 is TGTGCCAGCAGCCCTCCGACAGGCCTACAAGAGACCCAGTACTTC.

This clonotype has a count of ten or more. As DNA, the CDR3 is TGCAGTGCTAGAGATTCGAAGGGCGTCTCCTACGAGCAGTACTTC. It codes for CSARDSKGVSYEQYF. V usage is TRBV20-1 and J usage is TRBJ2-7, with D hard to call. Between the trimmed V and J ends, which lost 0 bases and 0 bases, there was a span of 12 bases. CDR1 and CDR2 from the germline V gene are DFQATT and SNEGSKA (reference sequence). This CDR3 has 15 residues.

The table lists this clonotype with a few counts. The J gene is TRBJ2-2, the V gene TRBV5-5; D unclear. CDR1 and CDR2 from the germline V gene are SGHKS and YYEKEE (reference sequence). The CDR3 runs to 16 residues. The ends were cut back, 0 bases at V and 0 bases at J, with 9 bases in the middle. CDR3 sequence: CASSLAGGSNTGELFF. CDR3 coding DNA: TGTGCCAGCAGCTTGGCCGGTGGGTCGAACACCGGGGAGCTGTTTTTT.

Turning to this clonotype: The junction departs from germline at one end; a sequencing error may be responsible. The chain couples TRBV20-1 to TRBJ2-7; 10 bases align to TRBD2. The CDR3 has 17 amino acids. CDR1 DFQATT and CDR2 SNEGSKA come from the germline V gene (reference sequence). The CDR3 region is CCARRAGLALSSYEQYF. In DNA form, the CDR3 reads TGCTGTGCTAGAAGGGCGGGACTAGCGCTGAGCTCCTACGAGCAGTACTTC.

This clonotype was counted only a few times. The V and J genes are TRBV3-1 and TRBJ2-7; the D gene is possibly TRBD1 (6 bases). This CDR3 spans 14 amino acids. Germline lookup yields CDR1 LGHDT and CDR2 YNNKEL (reference sequence). V was cut by 1 base and J by 2 bases, with 9 bases left in between. DNA for the CDR3: TGTGCCAGCAGCCAAGGGACAGCAGCCTACGAGCAGTACTTC. It specifies CASSQGTAAYEQYF.

This clonotype was counted between two and nine times. This rearrangement joins TRBV18 to TRBJ2-1, with D unclear. The CDR3 sequence is 13 residues long. The germline V gene has CDR1 KGHSH and CDR2 LQKENI. V was clipped by 4 bases and J by 2 bases, with 6 bases between them. CDR3 nucleotides: TGTGCCAGCTCACAAGGTACCTACAATGAGCAGTTCTTC. This gives the protein CASSQGTYNEQFF.

This clonotype was recorded many times. This chain uses TRBV5-1 with TRBJ1-4; the D is unclear. V was shortened by 0 bases and J by 8 bases, with 17 bases between the two germline ends. Germline V gene lookup returns CDR1 SGHRS and CDR2 YFSETQ. This CDR3 is 16 amino acids long. CDR3 DNA: TGCGCCAGCAGCTTGGCGCGAACCGGCCGGGAAGAAAAACTGTTTTTT. Protein product: CASSLARTGREEKLFF.

This clonotype came up many times. The CDR3 loop reads CASSLVAGGWNEQFF. In nucleotides, the CDR3 is TGCGCCAGCAGCTTGGTTGCGGGAGGGTGGAATGAGCAGTTCTTC. The chain links TRBV5-1 to TRBJ2-1, with 9 bases aligning to TRBD2. V lost 0 bases, J lost 7 bases, and 5 bases stayed unmatched. The CDR3 sequence is 15 residues long. The germline CDR1 and CDR2 sequences are SGHRS and YFSETQ.

This clonotype has just a few counts. The V and J genes are TRBV2 and TRBJ2-1, with TRBD1 matching 9 bases. After removal of 10 bases from V and 2 bases from J, the junction contained 9 bases not matched to a gene. The CDR3 sequence is 15 residues long. Germline V CDR1 and CDR2: SNHLY, FYNNEI. The CDR3 reads CATTGGVITYNEQFF. The CDR3 DNA reads as TGTGCCACCACAGGGGGCGTAATCACCTACAATGAGCAGTTCTTC.

This clonotype was counted ten times or more. The chain has TRBV5-8 and TRBJ2-2; perhaps TRBD2 as D (6 bases). This CDR3 spans 17 amino acids. The V end lost 1 base, the J end lost 1 base, and 14 bases lay between the germline ends. Germline values: CDR1 SGHTS, CDR2 YDEGEE. The CDR3 region is CASSLRWDLLNTGELFF. The CDR3 nucleotides read TGTGCCAGCAGCTTGAGGTGGGACTTACTGAACACCGGGGAGCTGTTTTTT.

This clonotype was counted many times. This sequence joins TRBV5-1 and TRBJ2-3, with TRBD1 matching over 10 bases. The CDR3 runs 16 residues. Germline lookup yields CDR1 SGHRS and CDR2 YFSETQ. The trim removed 3 bases at V and 2 bases at J, leaving 6 bases unmatched. CDR3 region: CASSWYGQGDTDTQYF. The CDR3 coding sequence is TGCGCCAGCAGCTGGTATGGACAGGGGGACACAGATACGCAGTATTTT.

The V gene is TRBV19, the J gene TRBJ1-1; no reliable D call. CDR1 and CDR2 from the germline V gene are LNHDA and SQIVND (reference sequence). Trimming removed 10 bases from V and 1 base from J, with 13 bases in between. There are 13 residues in the CDR3. The CDR3 protein is CATAAGTNTEAFF. For the CDR3, the DNA is TGTGCCACTGCCGCGGGAACGAACACTGAAGCTTTCTTT. The full variable domain, with the rest looked up from reference TRBV19 and TRBJ1-1, is DGGITQSPKYLFRKEGQNVTLSCEQNLNHDAMYWYRQDPGQGLRLIYYSQIVNDFQKGDIAEGYSVSREKKESFPLTVTSAQKNPTAFYLCATAAGTNTEAFFGQGTRLTVV.

This clonotype was found a few times. The V call is TRBV7-9, the J call TRBJ2-3; 11 bases are a match to TRBD2. CDR1 SEHNR and CDR2 FQNEAQ come from the germline V gene (reference sequence). V lost 4 bases, J lost 6 bases, and 9 bases stayed unmatched. The CDR3 contains 16 residues. The CDR3 loop is CASSSGTSGSIDTQYF. The CDR3, as DNA: TGTGCCAGCAGCTCCGGGACTAGCGGTTCAATCGATACGCAGTATTTT.

This chain links TRBV7-2 with TRBJ1-2, with D unresolved. The CDR3 loop spans 15 amino acids. CDR1 and CDR2 from the germline V gene are SGHTA and FQGNSA. The V end lost 5 bases, the J end lost 2 bases, and 15 bases lay between the germline ends. CDR3 region: CASSPSSFLNYGYTF. The DNA of the CDR3 is TGTGCCAGCAGCCCAAGCAGCTTTCTCAACTATGGCTACACCTTC.

V and J are TRBV6-5 and TRBJ2-1, with D tentatively TRBD2 (5 bases). V lost 2 bases to trimming and J lost 0 bases, with 8 bases between them. The CDR3 consists of 15 residues. Per germline, CDR1 MNHEY and CDR2 SVGAGI. The CDR3 spells CASSYSGPSYNEQFF. In DNA, the CDR3 is TGTGCCAGCAGTTACAGCGGCCCCTCCTACAATGAGCAGTTCTTC.